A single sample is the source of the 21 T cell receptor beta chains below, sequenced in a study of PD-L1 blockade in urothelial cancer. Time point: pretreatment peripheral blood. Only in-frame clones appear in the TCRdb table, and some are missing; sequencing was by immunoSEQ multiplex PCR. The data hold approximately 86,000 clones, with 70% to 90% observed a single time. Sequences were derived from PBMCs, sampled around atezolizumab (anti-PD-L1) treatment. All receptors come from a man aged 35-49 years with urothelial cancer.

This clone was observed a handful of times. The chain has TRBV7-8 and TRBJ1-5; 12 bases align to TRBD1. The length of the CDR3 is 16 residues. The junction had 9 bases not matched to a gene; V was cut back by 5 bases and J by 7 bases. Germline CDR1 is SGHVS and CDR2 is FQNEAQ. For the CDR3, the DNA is TGTGCCAGCAGCCAGGGGGACAGGGGGCGCCGACAGCCCCAGCATTTT. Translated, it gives CASSQGDRGRRQPQHF.

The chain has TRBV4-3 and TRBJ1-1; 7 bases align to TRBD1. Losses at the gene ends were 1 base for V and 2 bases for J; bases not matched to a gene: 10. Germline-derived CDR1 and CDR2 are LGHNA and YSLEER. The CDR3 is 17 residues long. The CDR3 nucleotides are TGCGCCAGCAGCCAAGTCCAGAGGGGGCCGTATAACACTGAAGCTTTCTTT. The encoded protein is CASSQVQRGPYNTEAFF.

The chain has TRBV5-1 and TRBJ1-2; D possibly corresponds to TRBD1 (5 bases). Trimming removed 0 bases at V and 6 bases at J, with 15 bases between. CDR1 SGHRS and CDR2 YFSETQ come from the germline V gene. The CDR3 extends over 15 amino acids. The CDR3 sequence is CASSLASKKGDGYTF. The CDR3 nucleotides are TGCGCCAGCAGCTTGGCCTCAAAAAAAGGGGATGGCTACACCTTC.

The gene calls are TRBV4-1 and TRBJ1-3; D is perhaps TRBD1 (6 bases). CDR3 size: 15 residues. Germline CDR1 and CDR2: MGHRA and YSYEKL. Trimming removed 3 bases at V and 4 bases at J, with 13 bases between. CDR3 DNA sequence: TGCGCCAGCAGCCAGCTACAGGGAGCAGGAAACACCATATATTTT. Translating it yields CASSQLQGAGNTIYF.

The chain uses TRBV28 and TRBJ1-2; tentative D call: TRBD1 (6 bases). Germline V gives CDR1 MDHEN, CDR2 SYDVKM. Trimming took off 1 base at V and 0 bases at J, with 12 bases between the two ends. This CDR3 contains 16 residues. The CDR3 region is CASSLSGGRSNYGYTF. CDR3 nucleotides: TGTGCCAGCAGTTTATCGGGGGGGCGTTCTAACTATGGCTACACCTTC.

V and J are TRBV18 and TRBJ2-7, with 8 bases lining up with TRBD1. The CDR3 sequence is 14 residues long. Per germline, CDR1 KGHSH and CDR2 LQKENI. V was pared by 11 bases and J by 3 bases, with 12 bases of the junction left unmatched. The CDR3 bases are TGTGCCTCGACTGGGCAGGGGGCGAACTACGAGCAGTACTTC. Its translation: CASTGQGANYEQYF.

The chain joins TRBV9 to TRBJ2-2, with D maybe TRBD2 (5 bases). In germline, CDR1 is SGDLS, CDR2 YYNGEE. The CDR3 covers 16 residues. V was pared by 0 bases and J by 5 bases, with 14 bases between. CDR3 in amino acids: CASSVVVRATTGELFF. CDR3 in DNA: TGTGCCAGCAGCGTAGTTGTGCGGGCAACGACCGGGGAGCTGTTTTTT.

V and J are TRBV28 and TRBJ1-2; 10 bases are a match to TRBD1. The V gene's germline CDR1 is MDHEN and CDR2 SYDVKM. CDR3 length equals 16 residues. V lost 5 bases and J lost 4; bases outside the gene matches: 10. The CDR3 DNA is TGTGCCAGCAGTGCTCCGGACAGGGGGTGGGTCTATGGCTACACCTTC. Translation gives CASSAPDRGWVYGYTF.

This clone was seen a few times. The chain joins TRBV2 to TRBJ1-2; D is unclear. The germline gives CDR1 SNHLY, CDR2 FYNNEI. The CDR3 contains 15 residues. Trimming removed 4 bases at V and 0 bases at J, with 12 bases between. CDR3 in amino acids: CASSGFTEANYGYTF. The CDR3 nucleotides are TGTGCCAGCAGTGGATTTACAGAAGCTAACTATGGCTACACCTTC.

CDR3 coding DNA: TGTGCCAGCAGCAGACGATTAGCGGGAGTGGACACAGATACGCAGTATTTT. Protein: CASSRRLAGVDTDTQYF. The chain joins TRBV27 to TRBJ2-3; the match to TRBD2 covers 9 bases. Trimming took 6 bases from V and 2 from J; bases not matched to a gene: 12. The length of the CDR3 is 17 residues. Per germline, CDR1 MNHEY and CDR2 SMNVEV (reference sequence).

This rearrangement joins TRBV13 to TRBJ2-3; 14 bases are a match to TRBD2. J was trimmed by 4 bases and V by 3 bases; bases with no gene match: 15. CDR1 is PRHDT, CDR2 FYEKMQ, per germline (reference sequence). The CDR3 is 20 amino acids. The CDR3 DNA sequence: TGTGCCAGCAGCTTTTCTCTGGGGCTGGGGACTAGCGGGAGTCCAGATACGCAGTATTTT. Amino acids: CASSFSLGLGTSGSPDTQYF.

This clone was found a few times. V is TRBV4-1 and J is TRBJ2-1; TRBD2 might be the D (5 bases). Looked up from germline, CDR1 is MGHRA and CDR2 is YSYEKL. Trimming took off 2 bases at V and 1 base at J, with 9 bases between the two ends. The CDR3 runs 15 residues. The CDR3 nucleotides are TGCGCCAGCAGCCAAACTAGGTTGTCCTACAATGAGCAGTTCTTC. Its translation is CASSQTRLSYNEQFF.

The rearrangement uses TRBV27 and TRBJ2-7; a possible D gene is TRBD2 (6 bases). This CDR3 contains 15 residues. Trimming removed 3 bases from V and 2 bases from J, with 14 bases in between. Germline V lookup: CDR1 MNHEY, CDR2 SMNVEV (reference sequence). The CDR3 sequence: CASSLKAGWTYEQYF. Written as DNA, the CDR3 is TGTGCCAGCAGTTTGAAAGCGGGTTGGACCTACGAGCAGTACTTC.

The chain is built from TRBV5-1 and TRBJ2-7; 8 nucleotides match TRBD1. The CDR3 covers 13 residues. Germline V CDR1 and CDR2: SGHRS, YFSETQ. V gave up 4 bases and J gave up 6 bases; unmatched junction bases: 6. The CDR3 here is CASSQDRVGEQYF. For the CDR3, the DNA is TGCGCCAGCAGCCAGGACAGGGTAGGCGAGCAGTACTTC.

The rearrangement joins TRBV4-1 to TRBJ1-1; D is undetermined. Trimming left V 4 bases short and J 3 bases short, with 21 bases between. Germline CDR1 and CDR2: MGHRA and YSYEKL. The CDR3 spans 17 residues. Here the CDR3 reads CASSPTPDSMWDTEAFF. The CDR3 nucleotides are TGCGCCAGCAGCCCAACTCCGGACTCTATGTGGGACACTGAAGCTTTCTTT.

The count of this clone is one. CDR3 protein: CASSQDLLAGGEQFF. The DNA of the CDR3 is TGTGCCAGCAGCCAAGATTTGTTGGCGGGAGGAGAGCAGTTCTTC. The chain combines TRBV4-2 with TRBJ2-1; 8 nucleotides line up with TRBD2. The CDR3 has 15 amino acids. The V gene end was trimmed by 0 bases and the J gene end by 10 bases; junction bases not matched to a gene: 8. The V gene's germline CDR1 is LGHNA and CDR2 YNFKEQ.

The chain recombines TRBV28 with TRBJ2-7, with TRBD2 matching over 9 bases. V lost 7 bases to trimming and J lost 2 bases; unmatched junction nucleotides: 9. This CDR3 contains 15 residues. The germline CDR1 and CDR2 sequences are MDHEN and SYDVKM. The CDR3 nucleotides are TGTGCCAGCACCGCGGGGGGGGGTCAGACCTACGAGCAGTACTTC. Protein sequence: CASTAGGGQTYEQYF.

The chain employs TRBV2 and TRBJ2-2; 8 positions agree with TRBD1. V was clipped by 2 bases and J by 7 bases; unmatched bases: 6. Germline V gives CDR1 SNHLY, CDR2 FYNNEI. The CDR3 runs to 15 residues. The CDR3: CASSERQGTIGELFF. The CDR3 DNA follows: TGTGCCAGCAGTGAAAGACAGGGGACGATCGGGGAGCTGTTTTTT.

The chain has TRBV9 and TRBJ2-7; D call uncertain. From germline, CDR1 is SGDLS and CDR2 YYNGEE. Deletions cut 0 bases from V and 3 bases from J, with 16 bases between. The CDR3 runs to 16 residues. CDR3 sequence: CASSVGTFPFGYEQYF. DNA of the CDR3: TGTGCCAGCAGCGTAGGTACGTTTCCCTTCGGCTACGAGCAGTACTTC.

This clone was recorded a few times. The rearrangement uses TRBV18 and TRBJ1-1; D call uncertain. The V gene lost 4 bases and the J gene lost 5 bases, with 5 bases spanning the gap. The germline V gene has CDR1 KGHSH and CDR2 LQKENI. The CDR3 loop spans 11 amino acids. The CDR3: CASSLNTEAFF. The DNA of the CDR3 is TGTGCCAGCTCACTTAATACTGAAGCTTTCTTT.

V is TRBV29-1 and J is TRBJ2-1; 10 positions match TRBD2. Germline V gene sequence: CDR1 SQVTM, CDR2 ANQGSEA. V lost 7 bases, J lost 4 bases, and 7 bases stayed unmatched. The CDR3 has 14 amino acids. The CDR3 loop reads CSARLAGLYNEQFF. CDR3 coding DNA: TGCAGCGCCCGACTAGCGGGCCTATACAATGAGCAGTTCTTC.